The 21 T cell receptor beta chains in this list originate from one sample, sequenced in a study of blood T cell repertoires in COVID-19. Here immunoSEQ multiplex PCR was the method, and the copy in TCRdb shows in-frame clones only, minus some. Of 150,000 or so clones listed, 85% to 90% are singletons. Sequencing used peripheral blood. All receptors derive from a man older than 75 with acute or convalescent COVID-19.

This clone was observed once. The genes are TRBV2 and TRBJ1-4; unclear D gene. The CDR3 consists of 14 residues. Trimming removed 3 bases from V and 0 bases from J, with 5 bases in between. Germline V gene sequence: CDR1 SNHLY, CDR2 FYNNEI. In DNA form, the CDR3 reads TGTGCCAGCAGTGACCCATCAACTAATGAAAAACTGTTTTTT. Translated: CASSDPSTNEKLFF.

CDR3 DNA: TGTGCCAGCAGTGATCAACAAAACAATCAGCCCCAGCATTTT. Its translation is CASSDQQNNQPQHF. J is TRBJ1-5 and V is TRBV6-1; unclear D gene. CDR3 length equals 14 residues. Germline V CDR1 and CDR2: MNHNS, SASEGT. Between the trimmed V and J ends, which lost 3 bases and 3 bases, there was a span of 9 bases.

J is TRBJ1-1 and V is TRBV3-1 (or the pseudogene TRBV3-2), with D uncertain. Trimming stripped 2 bases from V and 7 bases from J, with 8 bases between. CDR3 length: 12 amino acids. The germline gives CDR1 LGHDT, CDR2 YNNKEL (reference sequence). The CDR3: CASSQLNSEAFF. The CDR3 DNA is TGTGCCAGCAGCCAACTCAATAGTGAAGCTTTCTTT.

This chain joins TRBV6-5 and TRBJ1-2; D is unclear. In germline, CDR1 is MNHEY, CDR2 SVGAGI. Trimming removed 6 bases at V and 8 bases at J, with 13 bases between. The CDR3 length is 12 residues. CDR3 amino acids: CASRNEGGGYTF. In DNA form, the CDR3 reads TGTGCCAGCAGAAATGAGGGAGGCGGCTACACCTTC.

This clone was seen just once. The gene calls are TRBV30 and TRBJ1-6, with D maybe TRBD1 (6 bases). The CDR3 runs to 15 residues. Germline CDR1 GTSNPN, CDR2 SVGIG (reference sequence). V was cut by 4 bases and J by 10 bases, with 20 bases left in between. The CDR3 sequence is CAWIKGVRGTSPLHF. DNA for the CDR3: TGTGCCTGGATCAAGGGGGTGAGGGGAACGTCACCCCTCCACTTT.

The chain employs TRBV19 and TRBJ2-1, with 10 positions matching TRBD1. The CDR3 loop spans 17 amino acids. The ends lost 3 bases at V and 2 bases at J; junction bases unmatched: 7. CDR1 is LNHDA and CDR2 is SQIVND in the germline V gene (reference sequence). This chain's CDR3 is CASSIRAGTGAYNEQFF. In nucleotides, the CDR3 is TGTGCCAGTAGTATTAGGGCCGGGACAGGGGCCTACAATGAGCAGTTCTTC.

This sequence joins TRBV2 and TRBJ1-6, with TRBD1 matching 9 bases. V was pared by 6 bases and J by 17 bases, with 11 bases of the junction left unmatched. Germline V CDR1 and CDR2: SNHLY, FYNNEI. This CDR3 comprises 13 residues. Here the CDR3 reads CASSLQGQGLVHF. The CDR3 nucleotides read TGTGCCAGCAGCTTACAGGGACAGGGCCTCGTCCACTTT.

This sequence joins TRBV7-8 and TRBJ2-6; unclear D gene. Trimming took 1 base from V and 0 from J, leaving 4 bases between them. The CDR3 length is 15 residues. Germline V gene sequence: CDR1 SGHVS, CDR2 FQNEAQ. The CDR3 here is CASSLVSSGANVLTF. CDR3 nucleotide sequence: TGTGCCAGCAGCTTAGTCAGCTCTGGGGCCAACGTCCTGACTTTC.

J is TRBJ1-1 and V is TRBV28; 8 bases line up with TRBD1. Germline CDR1 is MDHEN and CDR2 is SYDVKM. V was pared by 2 bases and J by 10 bases, with 9 bases of the junction left unmatched. CDR3 length: 14 amino acids. CDR3 loop: CASSLQGAGLSAFF. The CDR3, as DNA: TGTGCCAGCAGTTTACAGGGGGCAGGCCTGTCAGCTTTCTTT.

This chain uses TRBV3-1 (or the pseudogene TRBV3-2) with TRBJ1-1; 11 nucleotides match TRBD1. Losses at the gene ends were 4 bases for V and 10 bases for J; bases not matched to a gene: 8. Per the germline V gene, CDR1 is LGHDT and CDR2 is YNNKEL (reference sequence). The length of the CDR3 is 14 residues. CDR3 sequence (DNA): TGTGCCAGCAGCCCTCCGGGACAGGGGGTTTTAGCTTTCTTT. Protein: CASSPPGQGVLAFF.

This clone was counted a single time. The gene calls are TRBV29-1 and TRBJ2-5; 10 bases are shared with TRBD2. The trim removed 7 bases at V and 1 base at J, leaving 6 bases unmatched. This CDR3 has 14 residues. The germline CDR1 and CDR2 sequences are SQVTM and ANQGSEA. As DNA, the CDR3 is TGCAGCGCACTAGGACTAGCGGTCCAAGAGACCCAGTACTTC. Its translation is CSALGLAVQETQYF.

This chain links TRBV5-4 with TRBJ2-1; 7 nucleotides align to TRBD2. The V gene's germline CDR1 is SGHNT and CDR2 YYREEE (reference sequence). This CDR3 comprises 16 residues. V shed 1 base, J shed 4 bases, and the junction held 8 bases outside the gene matches. The CDR3 loop reads CASSLRAGAGYNEQFF. The CDR3 DNA reads as TGTGCCAGCAGCTTGAGGGCGGGAGCGGGGTACAATGAGCAGTTCTTC.

The chain has TRBV28 and TRBJ2-1, with 7 bases fitting TRBD2. CDR1 is MDHEN, CDR2 SYDVKM, per germline. The V and J ends lost 6 bases and 0 bases, in that order; junction bases with no gene match: 14. The CDR3 is 18 amino acids. The CDR3: CASSVRGLISNSYNEQFF. In DNA form, the CDR3 reads TGTGCCAGCAGCGTGAGGGGACTAATATCCAACTCCTACAATGAGCAGTTCTTC.

The rearrangement links TRBV5-4 to TRBJ2-2; 7 bases align to TRBD2. This CDR3 spans 15 amino acids. With V trimmed by 4 bases and J by 8 bases, 11 bases remained unmatched. Germline V gene data show CDR1 as SGHNT and CDR2 as YYREEE (reference sequence). The CDR3 region is CASSLSGTPVGELFF. The CDR3 bases are TGTGCCAGCAGCCTGAGCGGGACCCCGGTGGGGGAGCTGTTTTTT.

V usage is TRBV5-1 and J usage is TRBJ2-1; D is perhaps TRBD2 (6 bases). The V gene's germline CDR1 is SGHRS and CDR2 YFSETQ. Deletions cut 1 base from V and 1 base from J, with 12 bases between. CDR3 length: 16 residues. CDR3 sequence: CASSLSGDPSYNEQFF. DNA for the CDR3: TGCGCCAGCAGCTTGTCGGGGGACCCTTCCTACAATGAGCAGTTCTTC.

V gene TRBV7-9 combines with J gene TRBJ2-1; 8 positions agree with TRBD2. CDR3 size: 14 residues. V lost 1 base to trimming and J lost 6 bases; unmatched junction nucleotides: 2. CDR1 and CDR2 from the germline V gene are SEHNR and FQNEAQ (reference sequence). The CDR3 loop is CASSLGGGTNEQFF. The CDR3 nucleotides are TGTGCCAGCAGCTTAGGCGGGGGGACCAATGAGCAGTTCTTC.

The chain couples TRBV2 to TRBJ2-1; D gene unclear. Germline lookup yields CDR1 SNHLY and CDR2 FYNNEI. The CDR3 is 15 amino acids. The V gene lost 10 bases and the J gene lost 8 bases, with 24 bases spanning the gap. CDR3 protein: CATLPVGFGMDEQFF. The CDR3 DNA sequence: TGTGCCACCCTGCCGGTGGGCTTTGGTATGGATGAGCAGTTCTTC.

This chain joins TRBV18 and TRBJ1-4; D unclear. The CDR3 consists of 12 residues. Trimming took off 5 bases at V and 5 bases at J, with 6 bases between the two ends. The V gene's germline CDR1 is KGHSH and CDR2 LQKENI. CDR3 amino acids: CASSAENEKLFF. CDR3 coding DNA: TGTGCCAGCTCAGCGGAGAATGAAAAACTGTTTTTT.

The rearrangement links TRBV6-9 to TRBJ2-7, with a weak D call TRBD2 (6 bases). Germline assignment: CDR1 MNHGY and CDR2 SVAAGI. CDR3 length: 17 residues. V lost 8 bases to trimming and J lost 2 bases, with 25 bases between them. The CDR3 region has the DNA TGTGCCAGCCCCTACGGGGGTCCGCTAGCCATCCCCTACGAGCAGTACTTC. Translated, it gives CASPYGGPLAIPYEQYF.

The V gene is TRBV7-9, the J gene TRBJ1-4; TRBD1 matches 8 bases. This CDR3 region has 14 residues. The V gene end was trimmed by 5 bases and the J gene end by 8 bases; junction bases not matched to a gene: 7. CDR1 is SEHNR and CDR2 is FQNEAQ in the germline V gene (reference sequence). For the CDR3, the DNA is TGTGCCAGCAGCGTTACAGGGGGTTTCGAAAAACTGTTTTTT. Encoded protein: CASSVTGGFEKLFF.

The chain has TRBV7-2 and TRBJ1-6, with D perhaps TRBD1 (6 bases). Germline values: CDR1 SGHTA, CDR2 FQGNSA. The CDR3 loop spans 14 amino acids. The V gene lost 6 bases and the J gene lost 6 bases, with 12 bases spanning the gap. The DNA of the CDR3 is TGTGCCAGCAGGAGGGGGGGGCTTAATTCACCCCTCCACTTT. Amino acids: CASRRGGLNSPLHF. Variable domain in full (rest from reference TRBV7-2 and TRBJ1-6): GAGVSQSPSNKVTEKGKDVELRCDPISGHTALYWYRQSLGQGLEFLIYFQGNSAPDKSGLPSDRFSAERTGGSVSTLTIQRTQQEDSAVYLCASRRGGLNSPLHFGNGTRLTVT.